This TCR beta chain was sequenced during a study of shared clonotypes between healthy human individuals. Data came from immunoSEQ multiplex PCR; TCRdb stores just in-frame clones and leaves some out. In the table there are more than 2,000,000 clones, approximately 90% of which are singletons. The clonotype comes from a man aged 18 to 30 in good health. The specimen sequenced was naive CD4+ T cells sorted from blood. Stated subset: CD45RA+ positively selected.

The CDR3: CASSLRGVSTYEQYF. DNA for the CDR3: TGTGCCAGCAGTTTACGGGGGGTCTCCACCTACGAGCAGTACTTC. This chain joins TRBV27 and TRBJ2-7; the match to TRBD2 covers 7 bases. The CDR3 runs to 15 residues. Losses at the gene ends were 2 bases for V and 2 bases for J; bases not matched to a gene: 6. Germline CDR1 reads MNHEY; CDR2 reads SMNVEV (reference sequence).